This TCR beta chain derives from a study of blood T cell repertoires in COVID-19 (dated by TCRdb to 2018 to 2021). Study-wide context: Collaborator samples came from the United States, Italy and Spain and covered acute and convalescent phases of COVID-19. The material from the prospective study consisted of cDNA or gDNA derived from T cells, B-cell-depleted T cells, or PBMCs. Subjects who had been exposed to COVID-19, were actively infected with it, or had recovered from it provided the deeply sampled blood TCRbeta repertoires that made up the dataset. The repertoires were released in a freely available public database meant as a resource for research on the immune response to SARS-CoV-2. Samples were obtained from the ongoing ImmuneRACE study (first 160 participants) and from over 1,000 subjects provided by 6 global collaborators. A de-identified subject ID, COVID-19 status, age in years and sex were almost always included in the sample metadata. HLA class I and class II types, where available, came from metadata supplied by the sample provider rather than from assay-based typing. On the study overall, not on this receptor specifically: How much clinical and demographic metadata was included differed by source and by participant, and the metadata was provided uncurated.

Looking up the germline V gene yields CDR1 MDHEN and CDR2 SYDVKM. Trimming removed 1 base from V and 6 bases from J, leaving 8 bases between the germline ends. The CDR3 numbers 13 residues from cysteine through phenylalanine. Only the CDR3 region is kept as DNA, spanning 39 bases read in frame from base 1. Participants in the prospective study were aged roughly 18 to 100 years, lived in over 20 United States geographic areas, and enrolled through a virtual design. In the prospective study, participants were assigned to cohorts based on the clinical history participants reported in a screening survey and a study questionnaire. Exposed participants had been in contact, within 2 weeks of entering the study, with a person who had a PCR-confirmed or clinician-diagnosed case of COVID-19. Mobile phlebotomists in the prospective study collected whole blood, serum and a nasopharyngeal or oropharyngeal swab from every participant. Prospective study participants could optionally give additional blood draws and questionnaires over an approximately two-month period. Blood samples from the prospective study were shipped frozen or at room temperature prior to DNA extraction.

The immunoSEQ Assay, a bias-controlled multiplex PCR, was used to amplify TCRbeta CDR3 regions from genomic DNA. The study's processing was this. Nucleated cell counts per sample were estimated from amplification of reference gene primers within the assay. Sequence reads were collapsed and filtered to measure the absolute abundance of every unique TCRbeta CDR3 rearrangement. For each sample, productive Simpson clonality was calculated by taking the square root of Simpson's diversity index across productive rearrangements. The clones in this table, taken by TCRdb from immuneACCESS, are in-frame only. Not every clone is retained; where verified, under half of the shortfall comes from an unresolved V gene, and the cause of the rest is unknown. The V and J calls and clone size were taken over from that table, and D and trimming were inferred from the DNA. This sample gives approximately 150,000 clones in total; over 70% of them show up just once. Roughly 5.6% of the sample goes to the ten largest clones.

Comments on this clone: The antigen it recognizes is unknown. One base away there is no much larger clone; base qualities are not given.

The sequencing sample was made of PBMCs or T cells enriched from blood (not recorded which). The TCR sequence derives from a man aged 65 to 85 who had been exposed to COVID-19. The rearrangement combines TRBV28 with TRBJ2-3; the D gene cannot be named for sure. The CDR3 is CASSLLRQDTQYF. The nucleotides read TGTGCCAGCAGTTTATTGAGGCAGGATACGCAGTATTTT.